This is a list of T cell receptor beta chains from one sample in a study of cytomegalovirus exposure and HLA in healthy donors. Using immunoSEQ multiplex PCR, the repertoire was profiled, and TCRdb retains in-frame clones only, with some absent. There are 120,000 or so clones in the sample; roughly 78% occur only once, and approximately 10% lies in the top ten. The sequenced material came from PBMCs. Receptors were obtained from a man under 40 in good health and CMV-seropositive. Both conserved end residues are part of each CDR3. The order of the fields is clone size, J gene, D gene, V gene, CDR3 DNA, CDR3 protein. D genes are given only for firm matches. The size of a clone is reported for some rows only, either as once, few or many, or as a class for expanded clones.

size: .
J: TRBJ2-1
D: TRBD2
V: TRBV7-2
DNA: TGTGCCAGCAGCCCAGGACTAGTCCTTCAACGTTACAATGAGCAGTTCTTC
CDR3: CASSPGLVLQRYNEQFF

size: .
J: TRBJ2-7
D: TRBD2
V: TRBV6-1
DNA: TGTGCCAGCAGCGCTAGCGGGACCGAGCAGTACTTC
CDR3: CASSASGTEQYF

size: .
J: TRBJ1-5
D: .
V: TRBV19
DNA: TGTGCCAGTAGTAGGAGGACGGAGAAGGACAATCAGCCCCAGCATTTT
CDR3: CASSRRTEKDNQPQHF

size: .
J: TRBJ2-5
D: .
V: TRBV20-1
DNA: TGCAGTGCTACCTTCGAGACCCAGTACTTC
CDR3: CSATFETQYF

size: once
J: TRBJ1-2
D: .
V: TRBV30
DNA: TGTGCCTGGATGGCCCTAGGCGGTAACTATGGCTACACCTTC
CDR3: CAWMALGGNYGYTF

size: .
J: TRBJ2-5
D: .
V: TRBV2
DNA: TGTGCCAGGGCGGGGCGCGCTGAGACCCAGTACTTC
CDR3: CARAGRAETQYF

size: .
J: TRBJ2-7
D: .
V: TRBV4-3
DNA: TGCGCCAGCAGCCAAGCACCGGTCTCGACGGGCACTAGCTCCTACGAGCAGTACTTC
CDR3: CASSQAPVSTGTSSYEQYF

size: few
J: TRBJ2-3
D: .
V: TRBV7-6
DNA: TGTGCCAGCAGCGGAGGGAAAAGCACAGATACGCAGTATTTT
CDR3: CASSGGKSTDTQYF

size: .
J: TRBJ2-3
D: .
V: TRBV20-1
DNA: TGCAGTGAACGGGAACCAGATACGCAGTATTTT
CDR3: CSEREPDTQYF

size: .
J: TRBJ2-7
D: TRBD2
V: TRBV4-1
DNA: TGCGCCAGCAGCCAGAAGGCGGGGGGTAATTATGACGAGCAGTACTTC
CDR3: CASSQKAGGNYDEQYF

size: few
J: TRBJ2-7
D: .
V: TRBV6-1
DNA: TGTGCCAGCAGTGAAGCGGGGCCGTACGAGCAGTACTTC
CDR3: CASSEAGPYEQYF

size: .
J: TRBJ2-3
D: TRBD2
V: TRBV18
DNA: TGTGCCAGCTCACCATTTCTAGCGGGAGACACAGATACGCAGTATTTT
CDR3: CASSPFLAGDTDTQYF

size: .
J: TRBJ2-2
D: .
V: TRBV4-2
DNA: TGTGCCAGCAGCCAAGGACTAGAAAACACCGGGGAGCTGTTTTTT
CDR3: CASSQGLENTGELFF

size: .
J: TRBJ2-7
D: .
V: TRBV11-2
DNA: TGTGCCAGCAGCTTAGGGACAGCCTCCTACGAGCAGTACTTC
CDR3: CASSLGTASYEQYF

size: .
J: TRBJ2-1
D: TRBD2
V: TRBV18
DNA: TGTGCCAGCTCACCACCGGCTAGCGGGTACAATGAGCAGTTCTTC
CDR3: CASSPPASGYNEQFF

size: .
J: TRBJ1-2
D: .
V: TRBV28
DNA: TGTGGTGCCGGCTATGGCTACACCTTC
CDR3: CGAGYGYTF

size: .
J: TRBJ1-4
D: TRBD1
V: TRBV7-8
DNA: TGTGCCAGCAGCTTAGCTCCGGGACAGGGAAATGAAAAACTGTTTTTT
CDR3: CASSLAPGQGNEKLFF

size: few
J: TRBJ2-5
D: TRBD1
V: TRBV10-3
DNA: TGTGCCATCAGTGAATTTCTCCGAAGACAGGGGGTCGAAGAGACCCAGTACTTC
CDR3: CAISEFLRRQGVEETQYF

size: once
J: TRBJ2-7
D: TRBD1
V: TRBV27
DNA: TGTGCCAGCAGTGAAACGACAGGGTTCGACTACGAGCAGTACTTC
CDR3: CASSETTGFDYEQYF

size: .
J: TRBJ2-7
D: TRBD2
V: TRBV7-2
DNA: TGTGCCAGCAGCCCACCGGGGACTACCCCCTACGAGCAGTACTTC
CDR3: CASSPPGTTPYEQYF

size: .
J: TRBJ2-2
D: TRBD2
V: TRBV4-2
DNA: TGTGCCAGCAGCGACGCAGCGGGAGTAATCGGGGAGCTGTTTTTT
CDR3: CASSDAAGVIGELFF

size: .
J: TRBJ1-3
D: TRBD1
V: TRBV30
DNA: TGTGCCTGGTCGCTACAGGGGAGGGGAAACACCATATATTTT
CDR3: CAWSLQGRGNTIYF

size: few
J: TRBJ2-1
D: TRBD1
V: TRBV7-2
DNA: TGTGCCAGCAGCCTTATAACAGGGGCCAAGTTCTTC
CDR3: CASSLITGAKFF

size: .
J: TRBJ2-1
D: .
V: TRBV4-3
DNA: TGCGCCAGCAGCCAAGGTCGGAGTTTCGATGAGCAGTTCTTC
CDR3: CASSQGRSFDEQFF

size: .
J: TRBJ2-7
D: .
V: TRBV29-1
DNA: TGCAGCGCAGGATCAGGGGGAGGAGACGAGCAGTACTTC
CDR3: CSAGSGGGDEQYF

size: .
J: TRBJ1-2
D: .
V: TRBV9
DNA: TGTGCCAGCAGCACAGACAGCGCGCTCCATGGCTACACCTTC
CDR3: CASSTDSALHGYTF

size: .
J: TRBJ2-5
D: .
V: TRBV5-1
DNA: TGCGCCAGCAGTTGGGCGGATACAGGGATGGAGACCCGGTACTTC
CDR3: CASSWADTGMETRYF

size: .
J: TRBJ2-7
D: TRBD2
V: TRBV9
DNA: TGTGCCAGCAGCGTAGGTAGCGGGGGGACCTACGAGCAGTACTTC
CDR3: CASSVGSGGTYEQYF

size: .
J: TRBJ2-4
D: .
V: TRBV7-2
DNA: TGTGCCAGCAGCTTGGGGGCAGCACTAGCCAAAAACATTCAGTACTTC
CDR3: CASSLGAALAKNIQYF

size: .
J: TRBJ2-7
D: TRBD1
V: TRBV10-3
DNA: TGTGCCACCAAGTCTGGACAGGGCTTCTACGAGCAGTACTTC
CDR3: CATKSGQGFYEQYF

size: .
J: TRBJ2-7
D: .
V: TRBV30
DNA: TGTGCCTGGAACCCAGACACAGACTACGAGCAGTACTTC
CDR3: CAWNPDTDYEQYF

size: once
J: TRBJ2-3
D: .
V: TRBV9
DNA: TGTGCCAGCAGCGTCAGGAGCGGCGGCACAGATACGCAGTATTTT
CDR3: CASSVRSGGTDTQYF

size: few
J: TRBJ1-3
D: .
V: TRBV28
DNA: TGTGCCAGCCACACCTCTTGGAACAGAGGGGGATCTGACTCTGGAAACACCATATATTTT
CDR3: CASHTSWNRGGSDSGNTIYF

size: few
J: TRBJ2-6
D: .
V: TRBV5-5
DNA: TGTGCCAGCAGCTTGATGGAGGGGGCCAACGTCCTGACTTTC
CDR3: CASSLMEGANVLTF

size: .
J: TRBJ2-5
D: TRBD1
V: TRBV9
DNA: TGTGCCAGCGGACAGGGGGCTCCCATCCAAGAGACCCAGTACTTC
CDR3: CASGQGAPIQETQYF

size: .
J: TRBJ2-3
D: .
V: TRBV5-1
DNA: TGCGCCAGCAGCTTCGACACCTCACCCCCTGATACGCAGTATTTT
CDR3: CASSFDTSPPDTQYF

size: .
J: TRBJ2-7
D: .
V: TRBV28
DNA: TGTGCCAGCAGTTTGGTGCGTTACCCCTCCTACGAGCAGTACTTC
CDR3: CASSLVRYPSYEQYF

size: .
J: TRBJ2-7
D: .
V: TRBV27
DNA: TGTGCCAGCAGTTTAGCGCCAACTAGGGAGCAGTACTTC
CDR3: CASSLAPTREQYF

size: .
J: TRBJ1-4
D: .
V: TRBV7-2
DNA: TGTGCCAGCAGCCCCGGCAGGGTTGGAGAAAAACTGTTTTTT
CDR3: CASSPGRVGEKLFF

size: .
J: TRBJ2-7
D: TRBD2
V: TRBV5-6
DNA: TGTGCCAGCAGCTTGGACGAGCGGGACTACCCCTACGAGCAGTACTTC
CDR3: CASSLDERDYPYEQYF

size: .
J: TRBJ1-1
D: .
V: TRBV4-3
DNA: TGCGCCAGCAGCCAAGATGCGTCGGGAGGGACCAACATGAACACTGAAGCTTTCTTT
CDR3: CASSQDASGGTNMNTEAFF

size: .
J: TRBJ2-2
D: TRBD2
V: TRBV27
DNA: TGTGCCAGCAGTTCCTCCTTCGGGAGGGGAACCGGGGAGCTGTTTTTT
CDR3: CASSSSFGRGTGELFF

size: .
J: TRBJ2-7
D: .
V: TRBV9
DNA: TGTGCCAGCAGCGATAGCCGAAAGGGGGTACCAACCTACGAGCAGTACTTC
CDR3: CASSDSRKGVPTYEQYF

size: few
J: TRBJ2-7
D: .
V: TRBV5-4
DNA: TGTGCCAGCAGCCTACCCGACACCTACGAGCAGTACTTC
CDR3: CASSLPDTYEQYF

size: .
J: TRBJ1-1
D: .
V: TRBV6-6
DNA: TGTGCCAGCAGTCTGATGCCGGGGAACACTGAAGCTTTCTTT
CDR3: CASSLMPGNTEAFF

size: .
J: TRBJ1-4
D: TRBD1
V: TRBV7-8
DNA: TGTGCCAGCAGCTTAGAGTATGGGGGGACAGGTGAAAAACTGTTTTTT
CDR3: CASSLEYGGTGEKLFF

size: .
J: TRBJ1-2
D: .
V: TRBV9
DNA: TGTGCCAGCAGCGTAGCTACAACGGGGTCGGGCTATGGCTACACCTTC
CDR3: CASSVATTGSGYGYTF

size: once
J: TRBJ1-1
D: .
V: TRBV18
DNA: TGTGCCAGCTCACCCCGGGACTTCAACACTGAAGCTTTCTTT
CDR3: CASSPRDFNTEAFF

size: .
J: TRBJ2-5
D: .
V: TRBV6-1
DNA: TGTGCCAGCAGTGACCCGATGACCCCCTCGTACAGTTACCAAGAGACCCAGTACTTC
CDR3: CASSDPMTPSYSYQETQYF

size: few
J: TRBJ1-1
D: TRBD1
V: TRBV9
DNA: TGTGCCAGCAGCGGGGACAGGGGAGCTTTCTTT
CDR3: CASSGDRGAFF

size: .
J: TRBJ2-1
D: TRBD2
V: TRBV6-6
DNA: TGTGCCAGCTCTCGACTAGCGGGAGCGGGTGAGCAGTTCTTC
CDR3: CASSRLAGAGEQFF

size: .
J: TRBJ2-1
D: .
V: TRBV29-1
DNA: TGCAGCGTTGAAGATCATGAGCGCGGTGAGCAGTTCTTC
CDR3: CSVEDHERGEQFF

size: .
J: TRBJ2-5
D: TRBD1
V: TRBV6-6
DNA: TGTGCCAGCAGTTACTCACAGGGGTCCGGGACCCAGTACTTC
CDR3: CASSYSQGSGTQYF

size: once
J: TRBJ2-5
D: .
V: TRBV5-1
DNA: TGCGCCAGCAGCTTGGCCTTCCAAGAGACCCAGTACTTC
CDR3: CASSLAFQETQYF

size: .
J: TRBJ2-2
D: TRBD2
V: TRBV4-2
DNA: TGTGCCAGCAGCCAGGGAGTCAGACTAGCGGGAGTGGTGGGGGAGCTGTTTTTT
CDR3: CASSQGVRLAGVVGELFF

size: .
J: TRBJ1-1
D: .
V: TRBV27
DNA: TGTGCCAGCAGGCCCGCTTTACGGACTGAAGCTTTCTTT
CDR3: CASRPALRTEAFF

size: .
J: TRBJ2-5
D: .
V: TRBV2
DNA: TGTGCCAGCCGTGGGGGCCCGGAGACCCAGTACTTC
CDR3: CASRGGPETQYF

size: few
J: TRBJ2-7
D: TRBD1
V: TRBV9
DNA: TGTGCCAGCAGCCAGACCGGGACAGGAGTCTACGAGCAGTACTTC
CDR3: CASSQTGTGVYEQYF

size: .
J: TRBJ2-7
D: .
V: TRBV27
DNA: TGTGCCAGCAGTCCACTAAGCGACAGTTCCTACGAGCAGTACTTC
CDR3: CASSPLSDSSYEQYF